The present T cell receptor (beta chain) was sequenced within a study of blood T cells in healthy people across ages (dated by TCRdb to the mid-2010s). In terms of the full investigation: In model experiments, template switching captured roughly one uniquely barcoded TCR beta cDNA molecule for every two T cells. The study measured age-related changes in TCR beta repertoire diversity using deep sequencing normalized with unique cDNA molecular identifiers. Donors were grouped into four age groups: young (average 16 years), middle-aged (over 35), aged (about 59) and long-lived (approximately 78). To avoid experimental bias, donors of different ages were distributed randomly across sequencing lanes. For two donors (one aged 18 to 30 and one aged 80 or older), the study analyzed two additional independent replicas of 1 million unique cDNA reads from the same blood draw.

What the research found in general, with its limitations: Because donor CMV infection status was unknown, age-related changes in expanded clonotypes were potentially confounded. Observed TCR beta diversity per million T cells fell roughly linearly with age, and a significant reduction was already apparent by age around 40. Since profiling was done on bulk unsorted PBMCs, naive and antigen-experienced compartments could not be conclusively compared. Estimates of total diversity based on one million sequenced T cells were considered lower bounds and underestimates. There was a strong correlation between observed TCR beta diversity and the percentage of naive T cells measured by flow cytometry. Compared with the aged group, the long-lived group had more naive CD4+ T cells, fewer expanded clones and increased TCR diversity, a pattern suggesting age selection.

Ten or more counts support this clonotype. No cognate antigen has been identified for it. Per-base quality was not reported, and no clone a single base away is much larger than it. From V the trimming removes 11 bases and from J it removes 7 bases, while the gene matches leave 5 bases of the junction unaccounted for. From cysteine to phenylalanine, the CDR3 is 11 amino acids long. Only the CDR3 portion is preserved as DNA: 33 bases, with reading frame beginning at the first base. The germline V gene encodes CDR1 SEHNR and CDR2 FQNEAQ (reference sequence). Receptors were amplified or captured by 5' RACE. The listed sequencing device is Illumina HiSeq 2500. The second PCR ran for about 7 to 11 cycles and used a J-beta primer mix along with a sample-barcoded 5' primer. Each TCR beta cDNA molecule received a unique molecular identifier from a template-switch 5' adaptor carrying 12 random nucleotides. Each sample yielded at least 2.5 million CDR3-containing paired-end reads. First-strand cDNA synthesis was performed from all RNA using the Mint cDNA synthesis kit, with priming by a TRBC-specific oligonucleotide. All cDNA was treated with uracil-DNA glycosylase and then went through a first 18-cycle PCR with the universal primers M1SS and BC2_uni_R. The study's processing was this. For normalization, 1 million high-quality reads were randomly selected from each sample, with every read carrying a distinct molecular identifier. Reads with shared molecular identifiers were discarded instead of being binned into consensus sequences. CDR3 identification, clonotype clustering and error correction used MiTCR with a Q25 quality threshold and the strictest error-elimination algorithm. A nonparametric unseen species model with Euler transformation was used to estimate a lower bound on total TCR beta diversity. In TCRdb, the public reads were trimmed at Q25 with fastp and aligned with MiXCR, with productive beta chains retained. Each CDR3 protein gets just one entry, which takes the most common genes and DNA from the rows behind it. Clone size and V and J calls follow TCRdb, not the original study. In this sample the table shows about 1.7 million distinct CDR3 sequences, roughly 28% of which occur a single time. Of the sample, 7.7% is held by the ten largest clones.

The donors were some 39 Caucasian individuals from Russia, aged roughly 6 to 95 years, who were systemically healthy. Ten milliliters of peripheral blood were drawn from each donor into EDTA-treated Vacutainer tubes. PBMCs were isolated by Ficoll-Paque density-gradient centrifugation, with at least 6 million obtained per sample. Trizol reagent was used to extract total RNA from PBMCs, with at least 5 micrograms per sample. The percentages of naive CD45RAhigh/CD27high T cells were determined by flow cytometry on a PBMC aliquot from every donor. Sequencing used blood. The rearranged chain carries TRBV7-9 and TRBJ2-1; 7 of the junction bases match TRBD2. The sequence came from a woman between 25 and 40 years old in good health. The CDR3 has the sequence CASGGGNEQFF. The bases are TGTGCCTCCGGGGGAGGGAATGAGCAGTTCTTC.